This TCR beta chain was profiled in a study of blood T cell repertoires in COVID-19. Study information: T cells, B-cell-depleted T cells, or PBMCs provided the cDNA or gDNA that served as material.

The V gene's germline CDR1 is SGHTA and CDR2 FQGTGA. The CDR3 length is 13 residues. V dropped 1 base and J dropped 1 base, with 4 bases sitting between them. Per the original data handling: Reference gene primer amplification gave nucleated cell count estimates. Generated by immunoSEQ multiplex PCR, the TCRdb table keeps only in-frame clones and is missing some. V, J and clone size reflect that table, while D and trimming were determined from the DNA. The sample yields roughly 100,000 clones, roughly nine tenths seen once. This clonotype was obtained from a woman older than 75 in a cohort sampled during active COVID-19. Sequencing was carried out using peripheral blood. The chain joins TRBV7-3 to TRBJ1-1; D gene uncertain. CDR3 nucleotide sequence: TGTGCCAGCAGCTTAAACGGGAACACTGAAGCTTTCTTT. This encodes CASSLNGNTEAFF.